Presented here are 12 T cell receptor beta chains from one specimen sequenced in a study of T cell clones after liver transplantation. The repertoire was sequenced with immunoSEQ multiplex PCR; TCRdb's copy has only in-frame clones and lacks some. The sample carries about 76,000 clones, over 80% recorded once. Source: CD4+ T cells from blood, taken at the 22-month timepoint. These receptor sequences come from a human patient who received a liver transplant. Some T cells may arise from the graft donor.

The genes are TRBV20-1 and TRBJ2-4; D is ambiguous. The CDR3 extends over 11 amino acids. Germline CDR1 is DFQATT and CDR2 is SNEGSKA (reference sequence). Trimming shortened V by 0 bases and J by 7 bases, and 4 bases separated the two germline ends. CDR3: CSARERNIQYF. The DNA for the CDR3 is TGCAGTGCTAGAGAACGGAACATTCAGTACTTC.

The chain combines TRBV5-1 with TRBJ2-7, with 13 bases aligning to TRBD2. This CDR3 spans 16 amino acids. The trim removed 5 bases at V and 0 bases at J, leaving 5 bases unmatched. From germline, CDR1 is SGHRS and CDR2 YFSETQ. CDR3 loop: CASRSTSGRISYEQYF. CDR3 sequence (DNA): TGCGCCAGCAGGTCGACTAGCGGGAGGATCTCCTACGAGCAGTACTTC.

The chain links TRBV2 to TRBJ2-5; tentatively, D is TRBD1 (7 bases). This CDR3 comprises 15 residues. Trimming took 6 bases from V and 5 from J, leaving 19 bases between them. CDR1 is SNHLY, CDR2 FYNNEI, per germline. CDR3 nucleotides: TGTGCCAGCAGGCCAGGGGGGAGTTTTTGGGAGACCCAGTACTTC. Its protein is CASRPGGSFWETQYF. Combining the CDR3 with reference TRBV2 and TRBJ2-5 gives the whole variable domain EPEVTQTPSHQVTQMGQEVILRCVPISNHLYFYWYRQILGQKVEFLVSFYNNEISEKSEIFDDQFSVERPDGSNFTLKIRSTKLEDSAMYFCASRPGGSFWETQYFGPGTRLLVL.

The J gene is TRBJ2-3, the V gene TRBV7-3, with 10 positions matching TRBD2. CDR3 size: 18 residues. Per the germline V gene, CDR1 is SGHTA and CDR2 is FQGTGA. Germline trimming cut 5 bases from V and 5 bases from J; bases unmatched to any gene: 16. CDR3 residues: CASSPGIGLAGVGDTQYF. DNA for the CDR3: TGTGCCAGCAGCCCAGGTATAGGGCTAGCGGGAGTCGGAGATACGCAGTATTTT.

This clone was counted a single time. This rearrangement joins TRBV4-2 to TRBJ2-5; D is uncertain. Germline-derived CDR1 and CDR2 are LGHNA and YNFKEQ. The CDR3 totals 14 residues. The V end lost 0 bases, the J end lost 1 base, and 6 bases lay between the germline ends. The DNA of the CDR3 is TGTGCCAGCAGCCAAGATAGGATCCAAGAGACCCAGTACTTC. Its protein is CASSQDRIQETQYF.

The V and J genes are TRBV6-5 and TRBJ1-1; D uncertain. Trimming shortened V by 4 bases and J by 7 bases, and 4 bases separated the two germline ends. CDR3 size: 10 residues. CDR1 and CDR2 from the germline V gene are MNHEY and SVGAGI. Here the CDR3 DNA reads TGTGCCAGCAGTTCTATTGAAGCTTTCTTT. This translates into CASSSIEAFF.

The genes are TRBV7-6 and TRBJ2-7; 11 positions match TRBD2. There are 16 residues in the CDR3. In germline, CDR1 is SGHVS, CDR2 FNYEAQ. Trimming at V came to 3 bases and at J to 5 bases, leaving 9 bases not matched to a gene. CDR3 coding DNA: TGTGCCAGCAGCTTGGACGAGACTAGCGGGAAACACGAGCAGTACTTC. Amino acid sequence: CASSLDETSGKHEQYF.

V usage is TRBV19 and J usage is TRBJ2-1; 11 bases line up with TRBD2. The CDR3 is 17 amino acids. Germline loops: CDR1 LNHDA, CDR2 SQIVND (reference sequence). The V gene end was trimmed by 3 bases and the J gene end by 8 bases; junction bases not matched to a gene: 12. The CDR3 region has the DNA TGTGCCAGTAGTATGCCTCGTACTAGCGGGAGTTTAGATGAGCAGTTCTTC. Amino acid sequence: CASSMPRTSGSLDEQFF.

The rearrangement uses TRBV5-6 and TRBJ2-2, with a tentative D call TRBD1 (6 bases). In germline, CDR1 is SGHDT, CDR2 YYEEEE. The CDR3 spans 15 residues. V lost 0 bases and J lost 5, with 11 bases in between. CDR3: CASSLAQGLTGELFF. The CDR3, as DNA: TGTGCCAGCAGCTTGGCACAGGGCTTGACCGGGGAGCTGTTTTTT.

The chain combines TRBV7-2 with TRBJ2-3, with a weak D call TRBD2 (5 bases). Germline V gene lookup returns CDR1 SGHTA and CDR2 FQGNSA. The CDR3 has 15 amino acids. V was pared by 4 bases and J by 1 base, with 12 bases between. CDR3 DNA sequence: TGTGCCAGCAGCTCCGCCATGGGAGGCACAGATACGCAGTATTTT. Protein sequence: CASSSAMGGTDTQYF.

The rearrangement joins TRBV5-1 to TRBJ2-3, with D perhaps matching TRBD2 (6 bases). Germline CDR1 and CDR2: SGHRS and YFSETQ. The ends were cut back, 0 bases at V and 2 bases at J, with 10 bases in the middle. CDR3 length: 15 amino acids. The CDR3 is CASSLEGRTTDTQYF. CDR3 bases: TGCGCCAGCAGCTTGGAGGGGAGGACCACAGATACGCAGTATTTT.

This chain uses TRBV11-3 with TRBJ2-2, with TRBD1 as a possible D gene (6 bases). V was trimmed by 5 bases and J by 1 base, leaving 11 bases between them. Germline lookup yields CDR1 SGHNT and CDR2 YENEEA. The CDR3 loop spans 15 amino acids. The CDR3 loop reads CASSPGTLNTGELFF. The CDR3 coding sequence is TGTGCCAGCAGCCCCGGGACATTGAACACCGGGGAGCTGTTTTTT.